This T cell receptor beta chain was sequenced during a study of cytomegalovirus exposure and HLA in healthy donors. Use of 60 Vbeta and 13 Jbeta primers characterized the PCR. The data were produced by immunoSEQ multiplex PCR, yet TCRdb's version contains in-frame clones alone and is incomplete. The table has around 130,000 clones, 70% to 85% seen once. General study findings and limits: Many donors shared some public TCRs, even though most TCR sequences were rare.

This clone was detected a few times. Its target is not known. The CDR3 is 16 residues long. The ends lost 1 base at V and 4 bases at J; junction bases unmatched: 9. CDR1 is MGHRA, CDR2 YSYEKL, per germline. In nominal health when sampled, donors likely had unrecorded immune exposures nonetheless. The chain is built from TRBV4-1 and TRBJ2-7; the match to TRBD1 covers 8 bases. This clonotype originated in a woman aged 55-70 years in good health and CMV-seropositive. The source material was PBMCs. The CDR3 DNA is TGCGCCAGCAGCCAAGCAGGGACAGGTAGGAGGTACGAGCAGTACTTC. This sequence encodes CASSQAGTGRRYEQYF.